The 21 T cell receptor beta chains below come from one sample, sequenced in a study of OX40 agonist ivuxolimab in advanced cancers. Produced via immunoSEQ multiplex PCR; TCRdb's table is partial and in-frame only. This table has 85,000 to 90,000 clones, more than 80% appearing once. Sequenced here: CD4+ or CD8+ T cells sorted from blood, sampled in a trial of the OX40 agonist ivuxolimab. The receptors derive from an adult with an advanced solid tumor such as melanoma, head and neck, liver or kidney cancer.

The chain is built from TRBV21-1 and TRBJ1-3; TRBD1, as called in the table, went unchecked against the DNA. TRBV21-1 is designated a pseudogene. The CDR3 is 18 amino acids. CDR3 region: CASSKRPGHRLSGNTIYF. The CDR3 bases are TGTGCCAGCAGCAAACGGCCGGGACACCGACTCTCTGGAAACACCATATATTTT.

The V and J genes are TRBV6-6 and TRBJ2-5, with D perhaps TRBD1 (7 bases). The CDR3 length is 12 residues. The V gene lost 7 bases and the J gene lost 7 bases, with 13 bases spanning the gap. Per the germline V gene, CDR1 is MNHNY and CDR2 is SVGAGI (reference sequence). The CDR3 coding sequence is TGTGCCAGCAACCCAGGGGGAGGGACCCAGTACTTC. Amino acid sequence: CASNPGGGTQYF.

This clone was found once. The genes are TRBV27 and TRBJ2-2, with no clear D. Germline assignment: CDR1 MNHEY and CDR2 SMNVEV (reference sequence). Trimming stripped 6 bases from V and 2 bases from J, with 16 bases between. The CDR3 covers 16 residues. CDR3 region: CASSHLRPSNTGELFF. CDR3 nucleotides: TGTGCCAGCAGCCATCTACGCCCTAGTAACACCGGGGAGCTGTTTTTT.

This chain links TRBV28 with TRBJ2-5; 9 bases map to TRBD1. V was clipped by 3 bases and J by 4 bases; unmatched bases: 9. The length of the CDR3 is 16 residues. Looked up from germline, CDR1 is MDHEN and CDR2 is SYDVKM. CDR3 protein: CASSFLGQGELETQYF. The CDR3 bases are TGTGCCAGCAGTTTTTTGGGACAGGGAGAGTTAGAGACCCAGTACTTC.

V usage is TRBV14 and J usage is TRBJ2-7, with 7 nucleotides matching TRBD2. The ends lost 6 bases at V and 4 bases at J; junction bases unmatched: 9. This CDR3 region has 14 residues. Germline CDR1 is SGHDN and CDR2 is FVKESK. The CDR3 loop is CASRRGTRSYEQYF. Written as DNA, the CDR3 is TGTGCCAGCAGGCGGGGGACTCGTAGTTACGAGCAGTACTTC.

The genes are TRBV28 and TRBJ2-7; 12 bases align to TRBD2. Germline CDR1 is MDHEN and CDR2 is SYDVKM. There are 17 residues in the CDR3. J lost 0 bases, V lost 5 bases, and 8 bases had no gene match. The CDR3 sequence: CASSRLAGASASYEQYF. In nucleotides, the CDR3 is TGTGCCAGCAGTCGACTAGCGGGAGCTTCCGCCTCCTACGAGCAGTACTTC. Variable domain in full (rest from reference TRBV28 and TRBJ2-7): DVKVTQSSRYLVKRTGEKVFLECVQDMDHENMFWYRQDPGLGLRLIYFSYDVKMKEKGDIPEGYSVSREKKERFSLILESASTNQTSMYLCASSRLAGASASYEQYFGPGTRLTVT.

The chain joins TRBV7-2 to TRBJ2-5; D might be TRBD1 (5 bases). This CDR3 is built from 14 residues. The V end lost 6 bases, the J end lost 1 base, and 12 bases lay between the germline ends. Germline values: CDR1 SGHTA, CDR2 FQGNSA. DNA of the CDR3: TGTGCCAGCAGTCAAGGCAGGGCCCAAGAGACCCAGTACTTC. Translated: CASSQGRAQETQYF. Full variable domain (remainder filled in from reference TRBV7-2 and TRBJ2-5): GAGVSQSPSNKVTEKGKDVELRCDPISGHTALYWYRQSLGQGLEFLIYFQGNSAPDKSGLPSDRFSAERTGGSVSTLTIQRTQQEDSAVYLCASSQGRAQETQYFGPGTRLLVL.

This clone appeared once. The chain has TRBV5-1 and TRBJ2-2; D might be TRBD1 (6 bases). Trimming stripped 1 base from V and 0 bases from J, with 10 bases between. CDR3 size: 16 residues. Germline V gene data show CDR1 as SGHRS and CDR2 as YFSETQ. CDR3 residues: CASSLIRTANTGELFF. In DNA form, the CDR3 reads TGCGCCAGCAGCTTGATTAGGACAGCGAACACCGGGGAGCTGTTTTTT.

J is TRBJ1-3 and V is TRBV18, with D unresolved. This CDR3 spans 12 amino acids. Germline assignment: CDR1 KGHSH and CDR2 LQKENI. Trimming stripped 6 bases from V and 16 bases from J, with 19 bases between. The DNA for the CDR3 is TGTGCCAGCTCTCCTAACGCCGGGCAGCTTTATTTT. Amino acids: CASSPNAGQLYF.

This clone appeared a few times. The CDR3 loop is CASSWDTDTQYF. CDR3 DNA: TGTGCCAGCAGCTGGGATACAGATACGCAGTATTTT. This chain joins TRBV13 and TRBJ2-3, with unresolved D. The length of the CDR3 is 12 residues. Germline-derived CDR1 and CDR2 are PRHDT and FYEKMQ (reference sequence). Trimming shortened V by 4 bases and J by 3 bases, and 5 bases separated the two germline ends. The complete variable domain, with remaining parts taken from reference TRBV13 and TRBJ2-3, reads AAGVIQSPRHLIKEKRETATLKCYPIPRHDTVYWYQQGPGQDPQFLISFYEKMQSDKGSIPDRFSAQQFSDYHSELNMSSLELGDSALYFCASSWDTDTQYFGPGTRLTVL.

This clone has a single count. The chain couples TRBV7-6 to TRBJ1-5; D is possibly TRBD1 (5 bases). CDR3 size: 13 residues. Trimming removed 3 bases at V and 6 bases at J, with 9 bases between. The germline gives CDR1 SGHVS, CDR2 FNYEAQ. CDR3 loop: CASSFRGGQPQHF. The DNA for the CDR3 is TGTGCCAGCAGCTTCCGGGGGGGTCAGCCCCAGCATTTT.

J is TRBJ1-2 and V is TRBV5-4; 9 nucleotides agree with TRBD1. CDR1 and CDR2 from the germline V gene are SGHNT and YYREEE (reference sequence). V gave up 0 bases and J gave up 7 bases; unmatched junction bases: 10. The CDR3 contains 16 residues. Here the CDR3 reads CASSLVYTQGASGYTF. The CDR3 coding sequence is TGTGCCAGCAGCTTGGTATACACACAGGGGGCGTCTGGCTACACCTTC.

This clone occurred once. This chain links TRBV4-2 with TRBJ2-2, with TRBD2 matching 14 bases. Germline CDR1 LGHNA, CDR2 YNFKEQ. V lost 4 bases to trimming and J lost 5 bases; unmatched junction nucleotides: 6. This CDR3 has 17 residues. The CDR3 loop is CASSPGLAGAGTGELFF. In DNA, the CDR3 is TGTGCCAGCAGCCCGGGACTAGCGGGGGCAGGTACCGGGGAGCTGTTTTTT.

The genes are TRBV18 and TRBJ2-7; TRBD2 is a possible D gene (5 bases). The CDR3 spans 12 residues. V lost 5 bases and J 7 bases, leaving 12 bases between the germline ends. CDR1 KGHSH and CDR2 LQKENI come from the germline V gene. The CDR3 spells CASSDQPGEQYF. The CDR3 DNA reads as TGTGCCAGCTCAGACCAACCGGGGGAGCAGTACTTC. The whole variable domain, remainder taken from reference TRBV18 and TRBJ2-7, is NAGVMQNPRHLVRRRGQEARLRCSPMKGHSHVYWYRQLPEEGLKFMVYLQKENIIDESGMPKERFSAEFPKEGPSILRIQQVVRGDSAAYFCASSDQPGEQYFGPGTRLTVT.

The chain employs TRBV6-1 and TRBJ1-3; maybe TRBD1 (6 bases). This CDR3 contains 13 residues. CDR1 is MNHNS, CDR2 SASEGT, per germline. Trimming took off 6 bases at V and 4 bases at J, with 10 bases between the two ends. The CDR3 DNA is TGTGCCAGCAGCCGGGACAAAGGAAACACCATATATTTT. Its translation: CASSRDKGNTIYF.

The rearrangement links TRBV11-2 to TRBJ2-3; D unclear. CDR3 size: 13 residues. The germline V and J ends were trimmed by 1 base and 3 bases, with 5 bases remaining between them. CDR1 SGHAT and CDR2 FQNNGV come from the germline V gene. The CDR3 bases are TGTGCCAGCAGCTTAGGTGCGACAGATACGCAGTATTTT. Translated: CASSLGATDTQYF.

The chain couples TRBV5-1 to TRBJ1-4; D not resolved. V was shortened by 4 bases and J by 4 bases, with 8 bases between the two germline ends. This CDR3 contains 13 residues. Germline loops: CDR1 SGHRS, CDR2 YFSETQ. CDR3 sequence (DNA): TGCGCCAGCAGCCGAGGGAGTAATGAAAAACTGTTTTTT. Translation: CASSRGSNEKLFF.

CDR3 residues: CASEKRKRTGVLRGTGELFF. CDR3 coding DNA: TGTGCCAGCGAGAAACGTAAACGGACAGGGGTTTTAAGAGGGACCGGGGAGCTGTTTTTT. The chain recombines TRBV27 with TRBJ2-2, with 9 bases fitting TRBD1. The V gene end was trimmed by 8 bases and the J gene end by 5 bases; junction bases not matched to a gene: 24. Germline CDR1 MNHEY, CDR2 SMNVEV (reference sequence). The CDR3 has 20 residues.

Turning to this clone: One end of the junction fails to match germline, which may point to a read error. The chain uses TRBV18 and TRBJ2-1; 7 bases match TRBD1. Germline V gives CDR1 KGHSH, CDR2 LQKENI. The CDR3 length is 14 residues. The chain's CDR3 is CASSPQTGYNEQFF. The CDR3 DNA reads TGTGCCAGCTCTCCACAGACAGGGTACAATGAGCAGTTCTTC.

V gene TRBV6-6 combines with J gene TRBJ2-7; either TRBD1 or TRBD2 may supply D (6 bases each). Germline lookup yields CDR1 MNHNY and CDR2 SVGAGI (reference sequence). Trimming took 3 bases from V and 5 from J, leaving 14 bases between them. The CDR3 extends over 14 amino acids. CDR3: CASSYQGPGDEQYV. CDR3 sequence (DNA): TGTGCCAGCAGTTATCAGGGGCCGGGGGACGAGCAGTACGTC.

This clone was detected a few times. The CDR3 loop is CASSPYPGTEGSGELFF. In nucleotides, the CDR3 is TGTGCCAGCAGCCCATACCCCGGGACGGAAGGAAGCGGGGAGCTGTTTTTT. J is TRBJ2-2 and V is TRBV5-4, with D possibly being TRBD1 or TRBD2 (5 bases each). The CDR3 is 17 residues long. Germline-derived CDR1 and CDR2 are SGHNT and YYREEE (reference sequence). Trimming took 4 bases from V and 7 from J, leaving 23 bases between them.